One sample yielded the 13 T cell receptor beta chains listed below, sequenced in a study of blood T cell repertoires in COVID-19. Profiling relied on immunoSEQ multiplex PCR, and the TCRdb table lists in-frame clones only, not all of them. The profile covers fewer than 95,000 clones, with over 65% appearing a single time and approximately 4.1% taken by the ten largest. The sequencing input was peripheral blood. Every receptor here comes from a man in his 70s with COVID-19, enrolled during active disease.

This clone showed up just a few times. The genes are TRBV5-5 and TRBJ1-5; TRBD1 aligns across 9 bases. Looked up from germline, CDR1 is SGHKS and CDR2 is YYEKEE (reference sequence). Trimming at V came to 3 bases and at J to 6 bases, leaving 1 base not matched to a gene. The length of the CDR3 is 13 residues. CDR3 sequence: CASSWDRAQPQHF. In nucleotides, the CDR3 is TGTGCCAGCAGCTGGGACAGGGCTCAGCCCCAGCATTTT.

This clone appeared a single time. V usage is TRBV28 and J usage is TRBJ2-7; D is uncertain. This CDR3 is 13 amino acids long. CDR1 MDHEN and CDR2 SYDVKM come from the germline V gene. V was cut by 3 bases and J by 5 bases, with 11 bases left in between. The CDR3 nucleotides read TGTGCCAGCAGTTTCAGCAGGTCCAACGAGCAGTACTTC. Its protein product is CASSFSRSNEQYF.

The V and J genes are TRBV7-2 and TRBJ2-1; weak D call: TRBD2 (5 bases). Looked up from germline, CDR1 is SGHTA and CDR2 is FQGNSA. Trimming left V 1 base short and J 3 bases short, with 13 bases between. The CDR3 totals 16 residues. CDR3 protein: CASSLGLTSRYNEQFF. The CDR3 DNA reads TGTGCCAGCAGCTTAGGGCTCACTAGTCGCTACAATGAGCAGTTCTTC.

This chain joins TRBV4-2 and TRBJ2-7; 11 bases align to TRBD2. The CDR3 is made up of 16 amino acids. Germline-derived CDR1 and CDR2 are LGHNA and YNFKEQ. Trimming at V came to 3 bases and at J to 4 bases, leaving 8 bases not matched to a gene. The CDR3, as DNA: TGTGCCAGCAGCCATGGGGATAGCGGGAGGGGATACGAGCAGTACTTC. Residues: CASSHGDSGRGYEQYF.

The J gene is TRBJ2-5, the V gene TRBV3-1 (or the pseudogene TRBV3-2); 10 nucleotides line up with TRBD2. Germline V gives CDR1 LGHDT, CDR2 YNNKEL (reference sequence). V was pared by 4 bases and J by 4 bases, with 3 bases of the junction left unmatched. The CDR3 spans 14 residues. The CDR3 loop reads CASSPLAGGETQYF. In DNA form, the CDR3 reads TGTGCCAGCAGCCCTTTAGCGGGAGGAGAGACCCAGTACTTC.

The V and J genes are TRBV15 and TRBJ1-1; D perhaps matches TRBD1 (6 bases). Germline assignment: CDR1 LNHNV and CDR2 YYDKDF (reference sequence). Trimming took off 4 bases at V and 4 bases at J, with 10 bases between the two ends. The CDR3 extends over 13 amino acids. For the CDR3, the DNA is TGTGCCACCAGCATGGGGGCCGGCACTGAAGCTTTCTTT. This sequence encodes CATSMGAGTEAFF.

The J gene is TRBJ1-3, the V gene TRBV28, with D unclear. Germline V gene data show CDR1 as MDHEN and CDR2 as SYDVKM. The CDR3 is 13 amino acids. V lost 6 bases and J 8 bases, leaving 14 bases between the germline ends. Here the CDR3 reads CASRPSPRDTIYF. The CDR3 DNA reads as TGTGCCAGCAGACCCTCCCCCCGGGACACCATATATTTT.

This chain links TRBV6-5 with TRBJ1-1; possibly TRBD1 for D (6 bases). This CDR3 region has 13 residues. Between the trimmed V and J ends, which lost 8 bases and 2 bases, there was a span of 12 bases. Germline-derived CDR1 and CDR2 are MNHEY and SVGAGI. CDR3 loop: CASALGGNTEAFF. In DNA, the CDR3 is TGTGCCAGCGCCTTAGGGGGTAACACTGAAGCTTTCTTT.

V is TRBV27 and J is TRBJ2-2, with 9 bases fitting TRBD1. Germline CDR1 reads MNHEY; CDR2 reads SMNVEV (reference sequence). V shed 0 bases, J shed 5 bases, and the junction held 13 bases outside the gene matches. The CDR3 extends over 19 amino acids. The CDR3 here is CASSLSPLQGAIGTGELFF. In DNA, the CDR3 is TGTGCCAGCAGTTTATCCCCCCTACAGGGGGCAATAGGAACCGGGGAGCTGTTTTTT.

This rearrangement joins TRBV2 to TRBJ1-5; D is unclear. Germline CDR1 and CDR2: SNHLY and FYNNEI. CDR3 length equals 15 residues. Trimming pared 3 bases from V and 7 bases from J, leaving 16 bases between. CDR3 in amino acids: CASSEYSAQVQPQHF. In nucleotides, the CDR3 is TGTGCCAGCAGTGAGTATTCCGCTCAGGTCCAGCCCCAGCATTTT.

The chain joins TRBV7-9 to TRBJ1-2, with TRBD1 matching over 7 bases. CDR3 length: 12 residues. Per the germline V gene, CDR1 is SEHNR and CDR2 is FQNEAQ (reference sequence). The CDR3 DNA follows: TGTGTTTGGGACAGACTTAACTATGGCTACACCTTC. Its protein is CVWDRLNYGYTF.

The chain carries TRBV28 and TRBJ1-3, with TRBD1 matching 7 bases. J gave up 3 bases and V 3 bases, and 2 bases lay outside the gene matches. This CDR3 has 14 amino acids. Germline V gene sequence: CDR1 MDHEN, CDR2 SYDVKM. CDR3 loop: CASSFGTVGNTIYF. CDR3 sequence (DNA): TGTGCCAGCAGTTTTGGGACAGTTGGAAACACCATATATTTT. Together with reference TRBV28 and TRBJ1-3, the CDR3 gives the full variable domain: DVKVTQSSRYLVKRTGEKVFLECVQDMDHENMFWYRQDPGLGLRLIYFSYDVKMKEKGDIPEGYSVSREKKERFSLILESASTNQTSMYLCASSFGTVGNTIYFGEGSWLTVV.

The genes are TRBV6-5 and TRBJ2-1, with 9 nucleotides matching TRBD2. This CDR3 region has 15 residues. The germline V gene has CDR1 MNHEY and CDR2 SVGAGI. V shed 7 bases, J shed 8 bases, and the junction held 12 bases outside the gene matches. CDR3 in amino acids: CASTRGSAGGDEQFF. The CDR3 region has the DNA TGTGCCAGCACTCGAGGTTCGGCGGGAGGGGATGAGCAGTTCTTC.